These 12 T cell receptor beta chains originate from one sample sequenced in a study of metastatic and nonmetastatic thyroid tumors. There were no patients who had received any treatment before thyroid surgery. TCRdb reprocessed the PCR reads via MiXCR. The data contain around 13,000 clones, about 22% of them singletons. Source material: blood. The source of these receptors is a female donor with papillary thyroid cancer or a benign thyroid nodule (not recorded which). Some clones in this sample may be carry-over from other donors' samples.

This clone appeared once. The chain links TRBV5-1 to TRBJ2-1, with D possibly matching TRBD1 (6 bases). Trimming shortened V by 3 bases and J by 2 bases, and 12 bases separated the two germline ends. The CDR3 runs 15 residues. The germline CDR1 and CDR2 sequences are SGHRS and YFSETQ. CDR3 coding DNA: TGCGCCAGCAGCTCCATGGGGGCAGCCTACAATGAGCAGTTCTTC. Translation: CASSSMGAAYNEQFF.

This clone has more than one count but fewer than ten. V gene TRBV7-9 combines with J gene TRBJ2-1; TRBD2 matches 9 bases. V trimming: 4 bases; J trimming: 4 bases; junction bases outside the gene matches: 2. Germline values: CDR1 SEHNR, CDR2 FQNEAQ (reference sequence). The CDR3 is 14 amino acids. The CDR3 nucleotides read TGTGCCAGCAGCTCGACTAGCGGTTACAATGAGCAGTTCTTC. It specifies CASSSTSGYNEQFF.

This clone appeared a few times. The CDR3 region is CASCHDSGGDNEQFF. The CDR3, as DNA: TGTGCCAGCTGCCACGATAGCGGGGGGGATAATGAGCAGTTCTTC. This sequence joins TRBV7-2 and TRBJ2-1, with TRBD2 matching over 11 bases. The CDR3 has 15 residues. The germline V gene encodes CDR1 SGHTA and CDR2 FQGNSA. Unmatched junction bases numbered 10, after V lost 8 bases and J lost 7 bases.

By frequency in the sample, this clone is medium-sized. The chain joins TRBV12-3 or TRBV12-4 to TRBJ1-2, with 10 positions matching TRBD1. V was pared by 5 bases and J by 3 bases, with 6 bases of the junction left unmatched. The CDR3 totals 15 residues. In DNA form, the CDR3 reads TGTGCCAGCAGTAGCGGGACAGGGGCTGACTATGGCTACACCTTC. Translating gives CASSSGTGADYGYTF.

This clone was found many times. Other DNA sequences in this sample translate to the same CDR3. The CDR3 DNA sequence: TGTGCCAGTAGAGGGACGAGGGTTATGAACACTGAAGCTTTCTTT. It yields the protein CASRGTRVMNTEAFF. The chain links TRBV2 to TRBJ1-1, with D tentatively TRBD1 (5 bases). Trimming took off 9 bases at V and 0 bases at J, with 17 bases between the two ends. Germline lookup yields CDR1 SNHLY and CDR2 FYNNEI. This CDR3 spans 15 amino acids.

This clone was recorded a few times. Germline is not matched at one junction end, which may reflect a read error. This sequence joins TRBV10-1 and TRBJ2-2; D not resolved. The germline CDR1 and CDR2 sequences are WNHNN and SYGVQD (reference sequence). The CDR3 totals 15 residues. The CDR3 protein is CTSSESRGSSGELFF. CDR3 bases: TGCACCAGCAGTGAGAGCCGTGGTTCGTCGGGGGAGCTGTTTTTT.

Many counts were recorded for this clone. The chain uses TRBV18 and TRBJ2-1; D gene uncertain. The germline V and J ends were trimmed by 3 bases and 3 bases, with 9 bases remaining between them. This CDR3 comprises 14 residues. Germline assignment: CDR1 KGHSH and CDR2 LQKENI. DNA for the CDR3: TGTGCCAGCTCACCCGCCCAGAGCTACAATGAGCAGTTCTTC. Its protein is CASSPAQSYNEQFF.

The chain carries TRBV5-6 and TRBJ2-1; TRBD1 agrees at 7 bases. With V trimmed by 2 bases and J by 10 bases, 15 bases remained unmatched. The CDR3 length is 16 residues. The germline gives CDR1 SGHDT, CDR2 YYEEEE. DNA of the CDR3: TGTGCCAGCAGCTTTCTGACAGGGCTTGTACAACGAGAGCAGTTCTTC. Translation: CASSFLTGLVQREQFF.

V and J are TRBV5-1 and TRBJ1-1; D is perhaps TRBD1 (6 bases). V was shortened by 6 bases and J by 1 base, with 7 bases between the two germline ends. Germline V gene data show CDR1 as SGHRS and CDR2 as YFSETQ. The CDR3 runs to 12 residues. The CDR3 sequence: CASNRENTEAFF. The CDR3 nucleotides read TGCGCCAGCAACAGGGAGAACACTGAAGCTTTCTTT.

This rearrangement joins TRBV5-4 to TRBJ2-1, with TRBD1 matching over 9 bases. The CDR3 contains 15 residues. Germline trimming cut 5 bases from V and 4 bases from J; bases unmatched to any gene: 7. Germline CDR1 and CDR2: SGHNT and YYREEE (reference sequence). This CDR3 is CASSSGTGSYNEQFF. In DNA, the CDR3 is TGTGCCAGCAGTTCCGGGACAGGGAGTTACAATGAGCAGTTCTTC.

This clone was seen repeatedly, ten times or more. This chain joins TRBV28 and TRBJ1-1, with a tentative D call TRBD1 (5 bases). The CDR3 has 15 amino acids. Per germline, CDR1 MDHEN and CDR2 SYDVKM. The V end was cut by 4 bases, the J end by 6 bases, with 18 bases between. As DNA, the CDR3 is TGTGCCAGCAGTTCCGAGAGTAGGGGATATCCTGAAGCTTTCTTT. It translates to CASSSESRGYPEAFF.

This clone was detected only a few times. V and J are TRBV6-1 and TRBJ1-5, with 8 bases aligning to TRBD1. The CDR3 is 14 amino acids. Germline CDR1 reads MNHNS; CDR2 reads SASEGT. With V trimmed by 4 bases and J by 8 bases, 7 bases remained unmatched. The CDR3 nucleotides read TGTGCCAGCAGTGGTCAGGGGGCTAATGAGCCCCAGCATTTT. Encoded protein: CASSGQGANEPQHF.